The 4 T cell receptor beta chains in this list originate from one sample, sequenced in a study of vaccination and CD4 T cells after COVID-19. These TCRs are of unknown antigen specificity. Sequencing of the DNA from cultured CD4+ T cells was carried out with the Oncomine TCR Beta short-read assay. TCRdb called the PCR reads again in MiXCR, with one record for every CDR3 protein. This sample has under 6,000 distinct CDR3 sequences; 35% to 50% occur once, and the top ten carry around 35%. Documented treatment: 10-day PBMC culture with coronavirus spike peptide pools or control peptides (ViraFEST assay). The source material was CD4+ T cells from blood, cultured in vitro. The receptors here all came from a human donor who had recovered from COVID-19.

This clonotype occurred once. The V call is TRBV19, the J call TRBJ1-6, with 8 bases matching TRBD1. The trim removed 5 bases at V and 14 bases at J, leaving 8 bases unmatched. The CDR3 has 13 amino acids. Germline values: CDR1 LNHDA, CDR2 SQIVND (reference sequence). The CDR3 protein is CASSPRQGSALHF. In DNA form, the CDR3 reads TGTGCCAGTAGTCCTCGACAGGGGTCGGCCCTCCACTTT.

The chain carries TRBV11-2 and TRBJ2-7, with D tentatively TRBD1 (6 bases). This CDR3 is 12 amino acids long. V was trimmed by 5 bases and J by 3 bases, leaving 8 bases between them. Germline V gives CDR1 SGHAT, CDR2 FQNNGV. CDR3 DNA sequence: TGTGCCAGCAGCCAGGGGCGCTACGAGCAGTACTTC. This gives the protein CASSQGRYEQYF.

This clonotype has only a few counts. The rearrangement links TRBV27 to TRBJ2-7; D gene uncertain. The CDR3 spans 13 residues. With 2 bases removed from V and 5 bases from J, the gap between germline ends came to 10 bases. CDR1 is MNHEY and CDR2 is SMNVEV in the germline V gene (reference sequence). In DNA form, the CDR3 reads TGTGCCAGCAGTTTACGGGTTACCCACGAGCAGTACTTC. It yields the protein CASSLRVTHEQYF.

By proportion, this clonotype is medium-sized. The J gene is TRBJ1-2, the V gene TRBV6-5; possible D gene TRBD1, 6 bases. Trimming removed 4 bases at V and 4 bases at J, with 13 bases between. There are 14 residues in the CDR3. The germline V gene has CDR1 MNHEY and CDR2 SVGAGI. The CDR3 region has the DNA TGTGCCAGCAGTTCCTCAGGGGTCGGCTATGGCTACACCTTC. This sequence encodes CASSSSGVGYGYTF.